The present TCR beta chain was sequenced within a study of vaccination and CD4 T cells after COVID-19. The Oncomine TCR Beta short-read assay was what sequenced the DNA obtained from cultured CD4+ T cells. TCRdb used MiXCR to reprocess the PCR reads, holding one entry per CDR3 protein. The sample records over 15,000 distinct CDR3 sequences, under 60% being singletons. The CDR3 extends over 13 amino acids. The germline V and J ends were trimmed by 4 bases and 3 bases, with 10 bases remaining between them. Germline assignment: CDR1 MNHEY and CDR2 SVGAGI. As concerns this clonotype: Its matching antigen is unknown.

Stated treatment: roughly ten-day PBMC culture with coronavirus spike peptide pools or control peptides (ViraFEST assay). This chain uses TRBV6-5 with TRBJ2-7; the D is unclear. This TCR derives from a human donor who had recovered from COVID-19. The sample in question was CD4+ T cells from blood, cultured in vitro, obtained after SARS-CoV-2 vaccination. DNA for the CDR3: TGTGCCAGCAGTTCCGAGGCACTCTACGAGCAGTACTTC. Translated: CASSSEALYEQYF.